This T cell receptor (beta chain) was recovered during a study of shared clonotypes between healthy human individuals. Germline values: CDR1 KGHSH, CDR2 LQKENI. This CDR3 spans 14 amino acids. With 3 bases removed from V and 8 bases from J, the gap between germline ends came to 16 bases. Each replicate PCR on the sorted subsets used 200 to 250 ng DNA (roughly 30,000 T cell genomes). Original processing notes: ImmunoSEQ sequences covered only the junction and lacked quality scores; filtering therefore differed. Sequenced by immunoSEQ multiplex PCR; TCRdb stores in-frame clones only, minus some. V, J and clone size derive from that table, while D and trimming were established from the DNA sequence. The repertoire includes 2,500,000 or so clones, more than 90% of them detected once, and more than 0.12% sits in the top ten.

This chain links TRBV18 with TRBJ1-1, with D possibly TRBD1 on 5 matching bases. The specimen was naive CD4+ T cells sorted from blood. Subset specified: CD45RA+ positively selected. This sequence was found in a young man in good health. The chain's CDR3 is CASSPNRQSGEAFF. The CDR3 nucleotides read TGTGCCAGCTCACCTAATCGACAGAGCGGAGAAGCTTTCTTT. Drawing the rest from reference TRBV18 and TRBJ1-1, the complete variable domain is NAGVMQNPRHLVRRRGQEARLRCSPMKGHSHVYWYRQLPEEGLKFMVYLQKENIIDESGMPKERFSAEFPKEGPSILRIQQVVRGDSAAYFCASSPNRQSGEAFFGQGTRLTVV.